This is a list of T cell receptor beta chains from one sample in a study of cytomegalovirus exposure and HLA in healthy donors. Generated by immunoSEQ multiplex PCR, the TCRdb table keeps only in-frame clones and is missing some. Among some 150,000 clones listed, approximately 87% were seen once. The sequenced sample consisted of PBMCs. Source of these receptors: a woman in her 30s in good health and CMV-seronegative. CDR3s include the opening cysteine and the closing phenylalanine or tryptophan. A D gene is named only where the DNA matches it firmly. Size tells how often a clone was seen (once, few, many) or the class of an expanded clone, and some rows leave it out.

j_gene,abundance,d_gene,v_gene,CDR3aa,CDR3nt
TRBJ1-2,.,.,TRBV30,CAWVGGELYGYTF,TGTGCCTGGGTTGGAGGGGAGCTCTATGGCTACACCTTC
TRBJ2-7,.,TRBD1,TRBV6-6,CASSYSAQGDPYEQYF,TGTGCCAGCAGTTACTCGGCTCAGGGGGACCCCTACGAGCAGTACTTC
TRBJ2-7,.,.,TRBV5-1,CASSPVTGDTYEQYF,TGCGCCAGCAGCCCAGTCACAGGAGACACCTACGAGCAGTACTTC
TRBJ2-5,once,.,TRBV6-6,CASSSGRQGTQYF,TGTGCCAGCAGTTCCGGCAGGCAGGGGACCCAGTACTTC
TRBJ2-5,.,.,TRBV5-4,CASSLVGQQETQYF,TGTGCCAGCAGCTTGGTCGGACAGCAAGAGACCCAGTACTTC
TRBJ1-6,.,.,TRBV18,CASSPITGSSYNSPLHF,TGTGCCAGCTCACCAATTACAGGGAGCTCCTATAATTCACCCCTCCACTTT
TRBJ1-1,.,TRBD1,TRBV9,CASSLDRAFFTEAFF,TGTGCCAGCAGCCTAGACAGGGCGTTTTTCACTGAAGCTTTCTTT
TRBJ2-7,.,TRBD1,TRBV30,CAWSVAGGKYEQYF,TGTGCCTGGAGTGTGGCAGGGGGCAAGTACGAGCAGTACTTC
TRBJ2-7,.,.,TRBV18,CASSLGQNYEQYF,TGTGCCAGCTCCCTGGGACAAAACTACGAGCAGTACTTC
TRBJ1-1,.,.,TRBV29-1,CSVAQIGGKNTEAFF,TGCAGCGTCGCCCAGATTGGGGGGAAGAACACTGAAGCTTTCTTT
TRBJ2-5,.,TRBD2,TRBV10-1,CASSSGRGGETQYF,TGCGCCAGCAGCTCCGGTCGGGGGGGAGAGACCCAGTACTTC
TRBJ2-1,.,.,TRBV2,CASSEEGSDEQFF,TGTGCCAGCAGTGAAGAGGGGTCCGATGAGCAGTTCTTC
TRBJ2-3,.,TRBD1,TRBV4-3,CASSQDGTGRTDTQYF,TGCGCCAGCAGCCAAGATGGGACAGGGCGCACAGATACGCAGTATTTT
TRBJ1-1,.,.,TRBV30,CAWRWAGMNTEAFF,TGTGCCTGGAGATGGGCGGGAATGAACACTGAAGCTTTCTTT
TRBJ1-1,.,TRBD1,TRBV29-1,CSSGDSPNTEAFF,TGCAGCTCGGGGGACAGTCCGAACACTGAAGCTTTCTTT
TRBJ1-5,.,.,TRBV27,CASRDRINQPQHF,TGTGCCAGCAGGGACAGAATCAATCAGCCCCAGCATTTT
TRBJ2-5,.,.,TRBV9,CASSVGGEFQETQYF,TGTGCCAGCAGCGTAGGGGGGGAATTTCAAGAGACCCAGTACTTC
TRBJ1-6,.,TRBD1,TRBV27,CASSDQSGTGNSPLHF,TGTGCCAGCAGCGACCAATCCGGGACAGGGAATTCACCCCTCCACTTT
TRBJ1-2,.,TRBD1,TRBV12-5,CASGLSGTGDGYTF,TGTGCTAGTGGTTTGAGCGGGACAGGGGATGGCTACACCTTC
TRBJ2-6,.,.,TRBV5-1,CASSLFLRQGSGANVLTF,TGCGCCAGCAGCTTGTTTCTACGGCAGGGGTCAGGGGCCAACGTCCTGACTTTC
TRBJ2-1,.,.,TRBV20-1,CSATRNEQFF,TGCAGTGCCACGAGGAATGAGCAGTTCTTC
TRBJ1-4,.,.,TRBV6-1,CASSEWGGLNEKLFF,TGTGCCAGCAGTGAATGGGGGGGCTTGAATGAAAAACTGTTTTTT
TRBJ1-1,.,.,TRBV14,CASSLGRSLRPEAFF,TGTGCCAGCAGCCTGGGGAGATCTCTGCGCCCTGAAGCTTTCTTT
TRBJ1-2,.,.,TRBV6-5,CASSPEMKGSYGYTF,TGTGCCAGCAGTCCTGAGATGAAGGGGTCCTATGGCTACACCTTC
TRBJ2-2,.,TRBD1,TRBV7-9,CASNGQVGTGELFF,TGTGCCAGCAACGGACAGGTCGGCACCGGGGAGCTGTTTTTT
TRBJ1-5,.,.,TRBV5-6,CASSPRMGGSNQPQHF,TGTGCCAGCAGCCCCCGCATGGGGGGTAGCAATCAGCCCCAGCATTTT
TRBJ2-2,.,TRBD1,TRBV6-1,CASRGQPNTGELFF,TGTGCCAGCAGGGGACAGCCTAACACCGGGGAGCTGTTTTTT
TRBJ2-7,.,.,TRBV4-1,CASSPPGAAYEQYF,TGCGCCAGCAGCCCCCCAGGGGCGGCCTACGAGCAGTACTTC
TRBJ2-7,.,TRBD2,TRBV30,CAWSELAGAYEQYF,TGTGCCTGGAGTGAACTAGCGGGGGCCTACGAGCAGTACTTC
TRBJ1-6,.,TRBD1,TRBV18,CASSPDRGSPLHF,TGTGCCAGCTCACCAGACAGGGGTTCACCCCTCCACTTT
TRBJ1-5,.,TRBD1,TRBV5-5,CASSLNDRGQPQHF,TGTGCCAGCAGCCTGAACGACAGGGGTCAGCCCCAGCATTTT
TRBJ1-1,once,.,TRBV15,CATSRDFQNTEAFF,TGTGCCACCAGCAGAGATTTCCAGAACACTGAAGCTTTCTTT
TRBJ2-2,.,TRBD2,TRBV5-4,CASSQYLAGGSYLGELFF,TGTGCCAGCAGCCAATATCTAGCGGGGGGGTCATATCTCGGGGAGCTGTTTTTT
TRBJ1-6,.,.,TRBV9,CASSVGSRVNNSPLHF,TGTGCCAGCAGCGTAGGTTCGAGGGTCAATAATTCACCCCTCCACTTT
TRBJ1-1,.,.,TRBV10-3,CAINTSDEAFF,TGTGCCATCAATACGTCAGATGAAGCTTTCTTT
TRBJ2-1,.,.,TRBV4-1,CASSPAPRNEQFF,TGCGCCAGCAGCCCTGCACCCAGAAATGAGCAGTTCTTC